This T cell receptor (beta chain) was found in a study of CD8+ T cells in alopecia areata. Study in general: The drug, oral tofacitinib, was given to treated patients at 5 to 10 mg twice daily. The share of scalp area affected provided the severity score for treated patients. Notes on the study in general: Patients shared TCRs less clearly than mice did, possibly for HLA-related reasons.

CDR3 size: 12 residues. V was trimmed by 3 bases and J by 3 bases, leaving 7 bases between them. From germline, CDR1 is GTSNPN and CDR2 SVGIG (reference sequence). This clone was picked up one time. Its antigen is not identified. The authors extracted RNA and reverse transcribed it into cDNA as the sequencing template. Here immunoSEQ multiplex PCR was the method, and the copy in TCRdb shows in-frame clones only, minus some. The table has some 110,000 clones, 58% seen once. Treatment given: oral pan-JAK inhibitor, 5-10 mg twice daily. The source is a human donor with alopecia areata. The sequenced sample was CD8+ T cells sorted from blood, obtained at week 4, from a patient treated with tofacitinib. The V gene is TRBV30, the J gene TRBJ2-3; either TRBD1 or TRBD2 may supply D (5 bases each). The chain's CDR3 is CAWRWGTDTQYF. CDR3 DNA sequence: TGTGCCTGGAGGTGGGGGACAGATACGCAGTATTTT.